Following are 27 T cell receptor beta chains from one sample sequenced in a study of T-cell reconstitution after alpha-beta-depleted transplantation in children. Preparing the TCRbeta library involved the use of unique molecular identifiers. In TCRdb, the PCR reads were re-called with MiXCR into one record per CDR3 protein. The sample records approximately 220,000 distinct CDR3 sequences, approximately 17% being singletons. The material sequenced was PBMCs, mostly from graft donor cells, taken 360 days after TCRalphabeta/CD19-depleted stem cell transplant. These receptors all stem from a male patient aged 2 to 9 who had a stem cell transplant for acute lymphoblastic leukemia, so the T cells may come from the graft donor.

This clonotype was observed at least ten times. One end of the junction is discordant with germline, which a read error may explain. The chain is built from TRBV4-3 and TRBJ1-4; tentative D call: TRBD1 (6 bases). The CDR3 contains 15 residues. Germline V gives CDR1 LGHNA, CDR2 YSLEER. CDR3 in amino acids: CASGQTGGAGEKLFF. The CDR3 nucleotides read TGCGCCAGCGGCCAAACCGGGGGGGCGGGGGAAAAACTGTTTTTT.

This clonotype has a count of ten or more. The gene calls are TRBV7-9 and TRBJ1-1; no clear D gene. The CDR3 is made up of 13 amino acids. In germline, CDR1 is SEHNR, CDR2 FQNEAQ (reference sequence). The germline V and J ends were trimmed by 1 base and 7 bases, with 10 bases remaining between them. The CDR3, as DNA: TGTGCCAGCAGCTTAGAGGGTCCAGGTGAAGCTTTCTTT. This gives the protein CASSLEGPGEAFF.

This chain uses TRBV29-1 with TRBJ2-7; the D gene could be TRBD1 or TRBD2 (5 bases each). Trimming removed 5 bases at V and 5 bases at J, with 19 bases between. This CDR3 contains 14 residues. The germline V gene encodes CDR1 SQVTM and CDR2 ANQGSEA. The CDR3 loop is CSVPGTLNVHEQYF. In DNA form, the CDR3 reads TGCAGCGTTCCCGGGACCCTGAACGTCCACGAGCAGTACTTC.

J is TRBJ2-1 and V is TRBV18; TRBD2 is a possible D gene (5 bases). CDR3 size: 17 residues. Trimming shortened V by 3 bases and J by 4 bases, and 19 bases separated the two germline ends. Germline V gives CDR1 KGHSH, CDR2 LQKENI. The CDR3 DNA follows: TGTGCCAGCTCACCGGCCGTAGGTCTAGCTGCATACAATGAGCAGTTCTTC. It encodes CASSPAVGLAAYNEQFF. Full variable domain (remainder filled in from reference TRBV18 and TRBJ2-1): NAGVMQNPRHLVRRRGQEARLRCSPMKGHSHVYWYRQLPEEGLKFMVYLQKENIIDESGMPKERFSAEFPKEGPSILRIQQVVRGDSAAYFCASSPAVGLAAYNEQFFGPGTRLTVL.

The CDR3 protein is CASSRTSGGASTDTQYF. The CDR3 DNA is TGCGCCAGCAGCCGGACTAGCGGGGGGGCTAGCACAGATACGCAGTATTTT. V usage is TRBV5-1 and J usage is TRBJ2-3; 15 bases align to TRBD2. The CDR3 is 17 amino acids. V dropped 4 bases and J dropped 0; count of bases not matched to a gene: 3. Germline-derived CDR1 and CDR2 are SGHRS and YFSETQ.

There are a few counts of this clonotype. CDR3 sequence: CAISALQAGNSYEQYF. The CDR3 DNA is TGTGCCATCAGTGCCCTCCAAGCGGGGAACTCCTACGAGCAGTACTTC. The V call is TRBV10-3, the J call TRBJ2-7; 7 bases match TRBD2. V shed 4 bases and J 0 bases; nucleotides not matched to a gene: 9. Germline CDR1 reads ENHRY; CDR2 reads SYGVKD. The length of the CDR3 is 16 residues.

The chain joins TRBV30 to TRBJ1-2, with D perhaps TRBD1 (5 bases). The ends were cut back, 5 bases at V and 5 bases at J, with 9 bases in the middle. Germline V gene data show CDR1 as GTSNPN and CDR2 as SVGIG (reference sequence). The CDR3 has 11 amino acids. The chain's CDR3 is CAWGRVYGYTF. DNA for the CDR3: TGTGCCTGGGGCAGGGTTTATGGCTACACCTTC.

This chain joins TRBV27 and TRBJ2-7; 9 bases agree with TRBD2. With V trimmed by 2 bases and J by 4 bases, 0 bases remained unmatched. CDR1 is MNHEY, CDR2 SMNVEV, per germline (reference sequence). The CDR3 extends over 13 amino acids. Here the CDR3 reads CASSLSGRYEQYF. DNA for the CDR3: TGTGCCAGCAGTTTAAGCGGGAGGTACGAGCAGTACTTC.

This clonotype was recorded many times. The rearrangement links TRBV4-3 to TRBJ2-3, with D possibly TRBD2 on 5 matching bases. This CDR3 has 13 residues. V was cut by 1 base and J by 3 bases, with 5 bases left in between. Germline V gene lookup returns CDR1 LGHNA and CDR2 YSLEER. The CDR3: CASSQGLTDTQYF. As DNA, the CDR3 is TGCGCCAGCAGCCAAGGACTAACAGATACGCAGTATTTT.

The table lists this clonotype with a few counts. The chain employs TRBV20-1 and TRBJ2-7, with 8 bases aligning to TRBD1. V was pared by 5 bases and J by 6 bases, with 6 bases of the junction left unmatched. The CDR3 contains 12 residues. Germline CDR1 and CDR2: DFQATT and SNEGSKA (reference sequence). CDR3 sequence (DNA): TGCAGTGCTCCCGACAGGGGTATCGAGCAGTACTTC. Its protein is CSAPDRGIEQYF.

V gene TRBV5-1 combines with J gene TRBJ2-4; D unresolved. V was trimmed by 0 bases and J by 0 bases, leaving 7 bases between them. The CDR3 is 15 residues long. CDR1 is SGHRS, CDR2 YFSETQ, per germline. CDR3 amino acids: CASSLEGIAKNIQYF. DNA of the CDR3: TGCGCCAGCAGCTTGGAAGGGATAGCCAAAAACATTCAGTACTTC.

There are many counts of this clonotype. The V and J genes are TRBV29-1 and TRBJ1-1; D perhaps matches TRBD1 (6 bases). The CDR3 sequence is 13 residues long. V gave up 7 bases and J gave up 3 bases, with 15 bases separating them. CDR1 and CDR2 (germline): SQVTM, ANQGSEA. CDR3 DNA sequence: TGCAGCGCCCGACCACGGACAGACACTGAAGCTTTCTTT. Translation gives CSARPRTDTEAFF.

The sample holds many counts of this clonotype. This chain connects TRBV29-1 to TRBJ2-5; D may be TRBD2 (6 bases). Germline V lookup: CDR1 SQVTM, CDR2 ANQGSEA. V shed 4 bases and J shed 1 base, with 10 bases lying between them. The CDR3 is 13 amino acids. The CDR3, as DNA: TGCAGCGTTGTTCGGGGGTCCCAAGAGACCCAGTACTTC. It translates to CSVVRGSQETQYF.

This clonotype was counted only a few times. For the CDR3, the DNA is TGTGCCAGCAGCACACAGGGTCTGGAGACCCAGTACTTC. Its translation: CASSTQGLETQYF. The gene calls are TRBV7-9 and TRBJ2-5; a weak D match, TRBD1 (6 bases). Germline-derived CDR1 and CDR2 are SEHNR and FQNEAQ (reference sequence). V lost 5 bases, J lost 5 bases, and 12 bases lay in between. The CDR3 totals 13 residues. The whole variable domain, remainder taken from reference TRBV7-9 and TRBJ2-5, is DTGVSQNPRHKITKRGQNVTFRCDPISEHNRLYWYRQTLGQGPEFLTYFQNEAQLEKSRLLSDRFSAERPKGSFSTLEIQRTEQGDSAMYLCASSTQGLETQYFGPGTRLLVL.

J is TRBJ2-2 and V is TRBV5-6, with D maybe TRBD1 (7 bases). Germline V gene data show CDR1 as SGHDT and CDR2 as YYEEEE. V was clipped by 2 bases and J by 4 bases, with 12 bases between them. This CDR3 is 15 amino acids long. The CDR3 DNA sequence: TGTGCCAGCAGCTTACCAGGGGGACTCACCGGGGAGCTGTTTTTT. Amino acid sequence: CASSLPGGLTGELFF.

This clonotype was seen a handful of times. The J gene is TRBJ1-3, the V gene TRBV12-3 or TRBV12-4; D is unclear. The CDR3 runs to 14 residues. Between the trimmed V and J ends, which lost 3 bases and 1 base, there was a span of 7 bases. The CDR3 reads CASSFGGSGNTIYF. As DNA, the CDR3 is TGTGCCAGCAGTTTTGGCGGATCTGGAAACACCATATATTTT.

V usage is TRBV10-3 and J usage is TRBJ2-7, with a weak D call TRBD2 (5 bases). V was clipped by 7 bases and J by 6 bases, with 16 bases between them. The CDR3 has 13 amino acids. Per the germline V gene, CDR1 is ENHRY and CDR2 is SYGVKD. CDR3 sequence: CAIKGFGKLEQYF. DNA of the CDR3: TGTGCCATCAAGGGCTTCGGGAAACTCGAGCAGTACTTC.

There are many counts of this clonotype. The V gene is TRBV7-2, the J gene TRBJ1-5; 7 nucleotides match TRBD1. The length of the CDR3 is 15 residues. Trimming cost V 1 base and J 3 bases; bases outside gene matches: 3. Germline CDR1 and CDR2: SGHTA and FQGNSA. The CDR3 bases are TGTGCCAGCAGCTTAGTCACAGGGGACAATCAGCCCCAGCATTTT. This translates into CASSLVTGDNQPQHF.

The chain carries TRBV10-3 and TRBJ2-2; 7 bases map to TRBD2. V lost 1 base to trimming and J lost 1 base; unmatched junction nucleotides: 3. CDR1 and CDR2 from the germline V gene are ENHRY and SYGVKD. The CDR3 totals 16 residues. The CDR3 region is CAISEWEGRNTGELFF. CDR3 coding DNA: TGTGCCATCAGTGAGTGGGAGGGACGGAACACCGGGGAGCTGTTTTTT.

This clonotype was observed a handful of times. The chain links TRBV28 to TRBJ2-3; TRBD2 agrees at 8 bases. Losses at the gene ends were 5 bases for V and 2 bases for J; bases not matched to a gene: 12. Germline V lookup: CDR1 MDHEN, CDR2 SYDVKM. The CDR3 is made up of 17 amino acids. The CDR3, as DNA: TGTGCCAGCAGTCCCCGGAGTAGCGGGATTCTCACAGATACGCAGTATTTT. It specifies CASSPRSSGILTDTQYF.

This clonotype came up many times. Here the CDR3 DNA reads TGTGCCAGCAGTACGAACATCGGACAGGGGATCTATGGCTACACCTTC. It codes for CASSTNIGQGIYGYTF. The chain couples TRBV6-2 or TRBV6-3 to TRBJ1-2, with TRBD1 matching over 9 bases. Germline V lookup: CDR1 MNHEY, CDR2 SVGEGT. The CDR3 has 16 amino acids. Losses at the gene ends were 5 bases for V and 4 bases for J; bases not matched to a gene: 11.

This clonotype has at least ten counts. The CDR3 region has the DNA TGCAGCGTTTCAGGGTCGGTCACGGGACAGCCCCAGCATTTT. Translated, it gives CSVSGSVTGQPQHF. The chain recombines TRBV29-1 with TRBJ1-5, with a possible D match to TRBD1 (5 bases). Looked up from germline, CDR1 is SQVTM and CDR2 is ANQGSEA. CDR3 size: 14 residues. The ends were cut back, 5 bases at V and 7 bases at J, with 18 bases in the middle.

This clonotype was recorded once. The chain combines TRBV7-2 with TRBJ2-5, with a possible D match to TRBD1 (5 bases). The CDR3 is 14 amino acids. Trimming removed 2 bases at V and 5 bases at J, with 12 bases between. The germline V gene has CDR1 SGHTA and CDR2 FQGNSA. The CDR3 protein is CASSLSAGWETQYF. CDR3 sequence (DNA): TGTGCCAGCAGCTTATCGGCAGGGTGGGAGACCCAGTACTTC.

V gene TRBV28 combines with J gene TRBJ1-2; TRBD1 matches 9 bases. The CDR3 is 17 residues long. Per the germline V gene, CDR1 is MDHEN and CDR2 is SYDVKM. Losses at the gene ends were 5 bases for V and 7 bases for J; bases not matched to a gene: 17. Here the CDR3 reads CASSPQPLTGGLSGYTF. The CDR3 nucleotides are TGTGCCAGCAGTCCCCAACCTCTGACAGGGGGGTTATCTGGCTACACCTTC.

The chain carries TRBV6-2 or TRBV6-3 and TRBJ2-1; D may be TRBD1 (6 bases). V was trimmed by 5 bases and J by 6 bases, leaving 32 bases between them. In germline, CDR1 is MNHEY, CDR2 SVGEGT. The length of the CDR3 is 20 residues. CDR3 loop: CASSPSPFGRGVGLGNEQFF. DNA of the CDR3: TGTGCCAGCAGTCCCTCTCCTTTCGGCAGGGGAGTCGGACTTGGCAATGAGCAGTTCTTC.

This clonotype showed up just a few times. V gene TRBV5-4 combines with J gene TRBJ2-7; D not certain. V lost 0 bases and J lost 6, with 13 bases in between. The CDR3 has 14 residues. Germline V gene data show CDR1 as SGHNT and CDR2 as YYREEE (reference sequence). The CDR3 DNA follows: TGTGCCAGCAGCTTGGCCAGTGGGTTTGGCGAGCAGTACTTC. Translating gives CASSLASGFGEQYF.

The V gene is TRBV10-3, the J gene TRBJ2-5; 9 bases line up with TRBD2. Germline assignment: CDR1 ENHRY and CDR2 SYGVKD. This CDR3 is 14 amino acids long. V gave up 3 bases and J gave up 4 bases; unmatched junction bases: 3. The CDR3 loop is CAISDGAGGETQYF. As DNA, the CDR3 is TGTGCCATCAGTGACGGAGCGGGGGGAGAGACCCAGTACTTC.